One T cell receptor beta chain is described in this entry. The sample originates from a study of T cell responses to AZD1222 COVID-19 vaccine. The germline gives CDR1 SGHTA, CDR2 FQGNSA. V shed 3 bases and J 0 bases; nucleotides not matched to a gene: 3. CDR3 length equals 16 residues. TCRdb keeps only in-frame clones here, not all; method: immunoSEQ multiplex PCR. The table has some 200,000 clones, more than 75% seen once. The sequencing here drew on peripheral blood, taken 28 days after the second AZD1222 dose. This chain uses TRBV7-2 with TRBJ2-2; 8 bases line up with TRBD1. This TCR was sampled from an adult who received the AZD1222 COVID-19 vaccine. CDR3 DNA: TGTGCCAGCAGCTTGGGGGGACAGGCGAACACCGGGGAGCTGTTTTTT. It is translated as CASSLGGQANTGELFF. The full variable domain, with the rest looked up from reference TRBV7-2 and TRBJ2-2, is GAGVSQSPSNKVTEKGKDVELRCDPISGHTALYWYRQSLGQGLEFLIYFQGNSAPDKSGLPSDRFSAERTGGSVSTLTIQRTQQEDSAVYLCASSLGGQANTGELFFGEGSRLTVL.